This T cell receptor (beta chain) was documented in a study of metastatic and nonmetastatic thyroid tumors. On the study more broadly: Repertoires from blood and tumor or nodule tissue of malignant and benign thyroid patients were compared.

Thyroid surgery took place with no prior treatment in any patient. This clone was seen ten or more times. What it recognizes is unknown. Per the original methods: Clinicopathological groups of papillary thyroid cancer showed CDR3 differences that were used to build a distant-metastasis classifier. TCRdb reprocessed the PCR reads using MiXCR. TCRdb assigned the V and J calls; the authors' analysis was not used. The sample has about 69,000 clones, 11% to 15% seen once. The CDR3 extends over 16 amino acids. Trimming shortened V by 6 bases and J by 0 bases, and 12 bases separated the two germline ends. Germline V gene data show CDR1 as MNHNS and CDR2 as SASEGT. Study-wide findings and caveats: According to reports, the diversity of TCR beta was significantly higher in malignant thyroid tumors than in benign nodules, and this held in both blood and tumor samples.

The sample taken for sequencing was blood. This rearrangement joins TRBV6-1 to TRBJ1-6; D is possibly TRBD1 (6 bases). The clonotype comes from a male donor with papillary thyroid cancer or a benign thyroid nodule (not recorded which). Some clones in this sample may be carry-over from other donors' samples. The CDR3 loop is CASRNTGTSYNSPLHF. The CDR3 DNA is TGTGCCAGCAGGAACACAGGGACCTCCTATAATTCACCCCTCCACTTT.